This T cell receptor (beta chain) was captured in a study of CD8 T cells in Susac syndrome. An input of roughly 0.5 to 1 ug of RNA was subjected to reverse transcription using random hexamers. A multiplex approach, immunoSEQ multiplex PCR, amplified TCR beta CDR3 across 54 Vbeta and 13 Jbeta. TCRdb analysed the immunoSEQ multiplex PCR reads with MiXCR anew, one entry per CDR3 protein. The data contain 50,000 or so distinct CDR3 sequences, over 85% of them seen just once; the ten biggest clones take up roughly 0.58%. Trimming took 3 bases from V and 1 from J; bases not matched to a gene: 3. The germline V gene encodes CDR1 MNHEY and CDR2 SMNVEV (reference sequence). CDR3 length: 16 amino acids. Sequencing of TCR beta covered CD8+ and CD4+ T cells obtained from blood. FACS was used to enrich TEMRA cells, whereas the CD8+ and CD4+ T cells were obtained by negative isolation.

Source material: CD8+ T cells from PBMCs. This TCR came from a human donor in good health. V gene TRBV27 combines with J gene TRBJ2-2; 9 bases fit TRBD2. Written as DNA, the CDR3 is TGTGCCAGCAGTTTGATAGCGGGAGTGAACACCGGGGAGCTGTTTTTT. Amino acids: CASSLIAGVNTGELFF.